The 23 T cell receptor beta chains below were found in one sample sequenced in a study of T cell changes during pregnancy in multiple sclerosis. Profiling relied on immunoSEQ multiplex PCR, and the TCRdb table lists in-frame clones only, not all of them. The sample consists of some 49,000 clones, nearly 90% of them appearing once. Here the sequenced sample was peripheral blood, taken after pregnancy. These receptors originate from a female donor in good health, enrolled as a control in a pregnancy study.

This CDR3 reads CASSPGGPGETQYF. In DNA form, the CDR3 reads TGTGCCAGCAGCCCGGGAGGGCCGGGAGAGACCCAGTACTTC. This chain links TRBV9 with TRBJ2-5, with 8 bases aligning to TRBD2. The CDR3 is 14 amino acids. With 4 bases clipped from V and 4 bases from J, the junction kept 6 bases outside the gene matches. Germline loops: CDR1 SGDLS, CDR2 YYNGEE.

V gene TRBV19 combines with J gene TRBJ1-1, with a weak D call TRBD1 (5 bases). Germline V gene sequence: CDR1 LNHDA, CDR2 SQIVND (reference sequence). This CDR3 has 14 amino acids. The V end lost 4 bases, the J end lost 10 bases, and 19 bases lay between the germline ends. The CDR3 is CASSKAGQFSGAFF. CDR3 bases: TGTGCCAGTAGTAAAGCAGGGCAGTTCTCCGGAGCTTTCTTT.

This chain uses TRBV28 with TRBJ1-5; TRBD1 might be the D (5 bases). V was pared by 7 bases and J by 5 bases, with 18 bases between. The CDR3 is 15 residues long. The germline V gene has CDR1 MDHEN and CDR2 SYDVKM. The CDR3: CASTESWGGHQPQHF. CDR3 nucleotides: TGTGCCAGCACCGAGTCGTGGGGGGGTCATCAGCCCCAGCATTTT.

V gene TRBV4-3 combines with J gene TRBJ2-7; 13 bases fit TRBD2. V was clipped by 1 base and J by 4 bases; unmatched bases: 7. This CDR3 contains 17 residues. The germline CDR1 and CDR2 sequences are LGHNA and YSLEER. CDR3 nucleotides: TGCGCCAGCAGCCAAGGGACTAGCGGGGGTAGTAGGTACGAGCAGTACTTC. Translated, it gives CASSQGTSGGSRYEQYF.

The V gene is TRBV5-1, the J gene TRBJ1-1; tentatively, D is TRBD1 (6 bases). The CDR3 has 15 amino acids. The V end lost 2 bases, the J end lost 1 base, and 12 bases lay between the germline ends. Germline V CDR1 and CDR2: SGHRS, YFSETQ. The CDR3 nucleotides read TGCGCCAGCAGCTTAAGTACCAGGGGGAACACTGAAGCTTTCTTT. Its translation: CASSLSTRGNTEAFF.

V and J are TRBV4-1 and TRBJ2-7; 11 nucleotides match TRBD1. The CDR3 is 16 residues long. From germline, CDR1 is MGHRA and CDR2 YSYEKL. The V and J ends lost 0 bases and 7 bases, in that order; junction bases with no gene match: 8. The chain's CDR3 is CASSQDRGQGAGEQYF. DNA of the CDR3: TGCGCCAGCAGCCAAGATCGAGGACAGGGGGCCGGGGAGCAGTACTTC.

The J gene is TRBJ2-7, the V gene TRBV5-5; TRBD1 might be the D (5 bases). This CDR3 spans 15 amino acids. Germline V CDR1 and CDR2: SGHKS, YYEKEE (reference sequence). Between the trimmed V and J ends, which lost 4 bases and 6 bases, there was a span of 20 bases. The CDR3 region is CASSQQDGAYIEQYF. CDR3 sequence (DNA): TGTGCCAGCAGCCAACAGGACGGAGCCTACATCGAGCAGTACTTC.

The CDR3 nucleotides are TGTGCCACCAGCGGCGGGGGGGCCTCCAATGAGCAGTTCTTC. Amino acids: CATSGGGASNEQFF. The chain employs TRBV15 and TRBJ2-1; TRBD2 matches 9 bases. V trimming: 5 bases; J trimming: 6 bases; junction bases outside the gene matches: 5. CDR1 is LNHNV, CDR2 YYDKDF, per germline (reference sequence). The CDR3 is 14 amino acids.

Here the CDR3 DNA reads TGTGCCAGCAGTTCCAGCAGGGGACAGCCCCAGCATTTT. As protein: CASSSSRGQPQHF. This chain uses TRBV27 with TRBJ1-5; a possible D gene is TRBD1 (6 bases). Germline CDR1 reads MNHEY; CDR2 reads SMNVEV (reference sequence). The V end was cut by 4 bases, the J end by 7 bases, with 11 bases between. CDR3 length: 13 amino acids.

CDR3 residues: CASSMDSGATEAFF. In DNA form, the CDR3 reads TGTGCCAGTAGTATGGATTCAGGGGCCACTGAAGCTTTCTTT. This chain joins TRBV19 and TRBJ1-1, with D perhaps TRBD1 (6 bases). The germline gives CDR1 LNHDA, CDR2 SQIVND (reference sequence). CDR3 length: 14 residues. V lost 3 bases, J lost 4 bases, and 12 bases lay in between. The full variable domain, rest sourced from reference TRBV19 and TRBJ1-1, is DGGITQSPKYLFRKEGQNVTLSCEQNLNHDAMYWYRQDPGQGLRLIYYSQIVNDFQKGDIAEGYSVSREKKESFPLTVTSAQKNPTAFYLCASSMDSGATEAFFGQGTRLTVV.

The rearrangement links TRBV6-5 to TRBJ2-7; TRBD1 agrees at 7 bases. V dropped 0 bases and J dropped 3; count of bases not matched to a gene: 8. There are 16 residues in the CDR3. Germline V CDR1 and CDR2: MNHEY, SVGAGI. CDR3: CASSYSSGGRVYEQYF. The CDR3 nucleotides read TGTGCCAGCAGTTACTCATCAGGGGGTAGGGTCTACGAGCAGTACTTC.

The rearrangement uses TRBV9 and TRBJ2-5; TRBD2 aligns across 10 bases. This CDR3 has 20 residues. Germline V gives CDR1 SGDLS, CDR2 YYNGEE. With V trimmed by 4 bases and J by 1 base, 19 bases remained unmatched. The CDR3, as DNA: TGTGCCAGCAGCCTCAGTGCCGGGGGTAGCGGGGGGATGTTCCAAGAGACCCAGTACTTC. Translating it yields CASSLSAGGSGGMFQETQYF.

V and J are TRBV5-6 and TRBJ1-6; unclear D gene. Trimming took 1 base from V and 2 from J, leaving 10 bases between them. CDR1 and CDR2 from the germline V gene are SGHDT and YYEEEE. This CDR3 has 16 residues. DNA of the CDR3: TGTGCCAGCAGCTTGAGCGCGGCAGCCTATAATTCACCCCTCCACTTT. Translation gives CASSLSAAAYNSPLHF.

This chain uses TRBV6-5 with TRBJ2-7; D perhaps matches TRBD1 (6 bases). Germline V gene sequence: CDR1 MNHEY, CDR2 SVGAGI. Trimming left V 7 bases short and J 3 bases short, with 16 bases between. The CDR3 has 14 amino acids. CDR3 residues: CASTSFRGFYEQYF. The CDR3 coding sequence is TGTGCCAGCACCTCTTTTAGGGGGTTCTACGAGCAGTACTTC.

The V gene is TRBV11-2, the J gene TRBJ2-7, with a weak D call TRBD1 (6 bases). In germline, CDR1 is SGHAT, CDR2 FQNNGV. V lost 5 bases to trimming and J lost 3 bases, with 14 bases between them. The CDR3 runs to 14 residues. The CDR3 loop reads CASSPQGQNYEQYF. The CDR3 DNA is TGTGCCAGCAGCCCCCAAGGACAGAACTACGAGCAGTACTTC.

The V call is TRBV25-1, the J call TRBJ1-2; D unclear. Trimming took off 4 bases at V and 7 bases at J, with 10 bases between the two ends. This CDR3 comprises 12 residues. The germline CDR1 and CDR2 sequences are MGHDK and SYGVNS. DNA for the CDR3: TGTGCCAGCAGTGTTGGCGGAACTGGCTACACCTTC. As protein: CASSVGGTGYTF.

The V call is TRBV15, the J call TRBJ1-1; D remains ambiguous. This CDR3 contains 15 residues. The V and J ends lost 1 base and 0 bases respectively, with 9 bases between them. The germline gives CDR1 LNHNV, CDR2 YYDKDF (reference sequence). In DNA form, the CDR3 reads TGTGCCACCAGCAGAGGCGCGGGGATGAACACTGAAGCTTTCTTT. Translated: CATSRGAGMNTEAFF. The full variable domain, its missing parts supplied by reference TRBV15 and TRBJ1-1, is DAMVIQNPRYQVTQFGKPVTLSCSQTLNHNVMYWYQQKSSQAPKLLFHYYDKDFNNEADTPDNFQSRRPNTSFCFLDIRSPGLGDTAMYLCATSRGAGMNTEAFFGQGTRLTVV.

CDR3 sequence: CASSPRVHTGELFF. The CDR3 bases are TGTGCCAGCAGCCCCCGGGTCCACACCGGGGAGCTGTTTTTT. This chain links TRBV7-2 with TRBJ2-2; D is unclear. Looked up from germline, CDR1 is SGHTA and CDR2 is FQGNSA. The CDR3 runs to 14 residues. Trimming stripped 5 bases from V and 3 bases from J, with 10 bases between.

The V call is TRBV6-1, the J call TRBJ2-7, with 10 bases fitting TRBD1. CDR1 and CDR2 from the germline V gene are MNHNS and SASEGT. The V segment lost 3 bases and the J segment 3 bases; nucleotides outside the gene matches: 2. The CDR3 is made up of 14 amino acids. The CDR3 loop reads CASSETGGGYEQYF. DNA for the CDR3: TGTGCCAGCAGTGAGACAGGGGGCGGCTACGAGCAGTACTTC.

This rearrangement joins TRBV18 to TRBJ2-5; a possible D gene is TRBD2 (6 bases). V was trimmed by 4 bases and J by 10 bases, leaving 16 bases between them. The CDR3 contains 13 residues. Germline V gene data show CDR1 as KGHSH and CDR2 as LQKENI. The CDR3 loop is CASSRRGEDDQYF. CDR3 sequence (DNA): TGTGCCAGCTCACGGAGGGGCGAAGACGACCAGTACTTC.

V is TRBV6-1 and J is TRBJ2-5, with D tentatively TRBD2 (7 bases). Trimming took off 11 bases at V and 1 base at J, with 17 bases between the two ends. This CDR3 has 14 residues. Germline lookup yields CDR1 MNHNS and CDR2 SASEGT. For the CDR3, the DNA is TGTGCCGGACAGTATAGGGAGGGCCAAGAGACCCAGTACTTC. Translating gives CAGQYREGQETQYF.

The rearrangement uses TRBV9 and TRBJ2-3; TRBD1 might be the D (5 bases). There are 14 residues in the CDR3. Germline assignment: CDR1 SGDLS and CDR2 YYNGEE. V lost 4 bases and J lost 6, with 15 bases in between. CDR3 sequence: CASSFRGYGDTQYF. CDR3 DNA sequence: TGTGCCAGCAGCTTTAGGGGCTACGGGGATACGCAGTATTTT.

The chain has TRBV5-1 and TRBJ1-3, with D possibly TRBD1 on 6 matching bases. The CDR3 covers 16 residues. Germline CDR1 reads SGHRS; CDR2 reads YFSETQ. V was shortened by 4 bases and J by 3 bases, with 17 bases between the two germline ends. The CDR3 spells CASSRALPDSGNTIYF. CDR3 bases: TGCGCCAGCAGCCGGGCGTTGCCGGACAGTGGAAACACCATATATTTT. Full variable domain (outside the CDR3, taken from reference TRBV5-1 and TRBJ1-3): KAGVTQTPRYLIKTRGQQVTLSCSPISGHRSVSWYQQTPGQGLQFLFEYFSETQRNKGNFPGRFSGRQFSNSRSEMNVSTLELGDSALYLCASSRALPDSGNTIYFGEGSWLTVV.